One sample yielded the 27 T cell receptor beta chains listed below, sequenced in a study of cytomegalovirus exposure and HLA in healthy donors. Assay used: immunoSEQ multiplex PCR; TCRdb lists only in-frame clones, some missing. The sample shows 70,000 or so clones, approximately 94% of them seen only once. Sequenced input: PBMCs. The receptors come from a woman aged 18 to 35 in good health and CMV-seronegative.

A remark on this clone: A junction boundary mismatches the germline segment, possibly from a read error. Other nucleotide sequences from this sample produce the same CDR3. The chain carries TRBV6-5 and TRBJ1-2; no reliable D call. The germline CDR1 and CDR2 sequences are MNHEY and SVGAGI. The CDR3 has 14 residues. The DNA of the CDR3 is TGTGCCAGCAGCTACTCGCGGGATGGCTATGGCTACACCTTC. Its protein product is CASSYSRDGYGYTF.

The chain employs TRBV7-9 and TRBJ2-1; 11 positions match TRBD1. The CDR3 covers 15 residues. The trim removed 5 bases at V and 6 bases at J, leaving 6 bases unmatched. Germline loops: CDR1 SEHNR, CDR2 FQNEAQ (reference sequence). The CDR3 DNA is TGTGCCAGCAGCCCCCCGGGACAGGGGGTCAATGAGCAGTTCTTC. This codes for CASSPPGQGVNEQFF. Together with reference TRBV7-9 and TRBJ2-1, the CDR3 gives the full variable domain: DTGVSQNPRHKITKRGQNVTFRCDPISEHNRLYWYRQTLGQGPEFLTYFQNEAQLEKSRLLSDRFSAERPKGSFSTLEIQRTEQGDSAMYLCASSPPGQGVNEQFFGPGTRLTVL.

The rearrangement links TRBV5-6 to TRBJ2-5; unclear D gene. Germline lookup yields CDR1 SGHDT and CDR2 YYEEEE. The CDR3 loop spans 13 amino acids. Trimming left V 0 bases short and J 5 bases short, with 8 bases between. The CDR3 is CASSLAVGETQYF. The CDR3 DNA reads TGTGCCAGCAGCTTGGCGGTCGGGGAGACCCAGTACTTC. The complete variable domain, with remaining parts taken from reference TRBV5-6 and TRBJ2-5, reads DAGVTQSPTHLIKTRGQQVTLRCSPKSGHDTVSWYQQALGQGPQFIFQYYEEEERQRGNFPDRFSGHQFPNYSSELNVNALLLGDSALYLCASSLAVGETQYFGPGTRLLVL.

The chain recombines TRBV4-1 with TRBJ2-5; TRBD2 might be the D (5 bases). Germline CDR1 is MGHRA and CDR2 is YSYEKL. CDR3 length: 15 amino acids. Trimming removed 1 base from V and 2 bases from J, with 11 bases in between. The CDR3: CASSQVGVLQETQYF. The CDR3 region has the DNA TGCGCCAGCAGCCAAGTCGGGGTGCTACAAGAGACCCAGTACTTC.

This chain joins TRBV2 and TRBJ1-1; 7 bases agree with TRBD1. V shed 4 bases, J shed 2 bases, and the junction held 4 bases outside the gene matches. The germline CDR1 and CDR2 sequences are SNHLY and FYNNEI. CDR3 length: 14 amino acids. The DNA for the CDR3 is TGTGCCAGCAGTGTAACAGGGGTTAACACTGAAGCTTTCTTT. Its protein product is CASSVTGVNTEAFF. The full variable domain, in which reference TRBV2 and TRBJ1-1 provide the parts outside the CDR3, is EPEVTQTPSHQVTQMGQEVILRCVPISNHLYFYWYRQILGQKVEFLVSFYNNEISEKSEIFDDQFSVERPDGSNFTLKIRSTKLEDSAMYFCASSVTGVNTEAFFGQGTRLTVV.

The chain carries TRBV2 and TRBJ2-1, with D unclear. Between the trimmed V and J ends, which lost 5 bases and 7 bases, there was a span of 6 bases. Looked up from germline, CDR1 is SNHLY and CDR2 is FYNNEI. The CDR3 extends over 11 amino acids. In DNA, the CDR3 is TGTGCCAGCAGTTTTGAGAATGAGCAGTTCTTC. Its translation: CASSFENEQFF.

V is TRBV27 and J is TRBJ2-7, with 7 bases matching TRBD2. In germline, CDR1 is MNHEY, CDR2 SMNVEV (reference sequence). Trimming removed 7 bases from V and 0 bases from J; junction bases left unmatched: 21. This CDR3 is 19 amino acids long. The CDR3 protein is CASTRFSGTTATNSYEQYF. The CDR3 DNA sequence: TGTGCCAGCACCCGTTTCAGTGGGACTACTGCTACAAACTCCTACGAGCAGTACTTC.

There are a few counts of this clone. This chain joins TRBV15 and TRBJ1-5, with 7 positions matching TRBD1. Germline loops: CDR1 LNHNV, CDR2 YYDKDF (reference sequence). This CDR3 has 16 residues. Trimming removed 4 bases from V and 1 base from J; junction bases left unmatched: 7. CDR3 nucleotides: TGTGCCACCAGCACCGGGACAGCGAGGAGCAATCAGCCCCAGCATTTT. It codes for CATSTGTARSNQPQHF.

The chain uses TRBV10-3 and TRBJ1-1; the D gene is possibly TRBD1 (6 bases). The V end was cut by 2 bases, the J end by 5 bases, with 15 bases between. This CDR3 contains 15 residues. Germline values: CDR1 ENHRY, CDR2 SYGVKD. The CDR3 here is CAISERGGRGTEAFF. The CDR3 nucleotides are TGTGCCATCAGTGAGCGGGGGGGCAGGGGTACTGAAGCTTTCTTT.

V usage is TRBV4-2 and J usage is TRBJ1-1, with a tentative D call TRBD1 (5 bases). Trimming removed 3 bases at V and 0 bases at J, with 5 bases between. This CDR3 has 13 amino acids. In germline, CDR1 is LGHNA, CDR2 YNFKEQ. CDR3 bases: TGTGCCAGCAGCCAGACAGTGAACACTGAAGCTTTCTTT. It codes for CASSQTVNTEAFF.

The V call is TRBV5-6, the J call TRBJ2-7; 16 nucleotides align to TRBD2. V lost 4 bases to trimming and J lost 4 bases; unmatched junction nucleotides: 11. CDR1 is SGHDT, CDR2 YYEEEE, per germline. CDR3 length: 18 residues. Here the CDR3 reads CASSPGLAGGPASYEQYF. DNA of the CDR3: TGTGCCAGCAGCCCGGGACTAGCGGGGGGGCCCGCCTCATACGAGCAGTACTTC.

This chain joins TRBV6-6 and TRBJ2-7, with a tentative D call TRBD2 (6 bases). Trimming left V 1 base short and J 3 bases short, with 16 bases between. This CDR3 comprises 16 residues. In germline, CDR1 is MNHNY, CDR2 SVGAGI (reference sequence). CDR3 amino acids: CASSYLGREEIYEQYF. Here the CDR3 DNA reads TGTGCCAGCAGTTACTTAGGCAGGGAGGAAATCTACGAGCAGTACTTC.

The chain combines TRBV7-8 with TRBJ2-2, with D possibly being TRBD1 (6 bases). In germline, CDR1 is SGHVS, CDR2 FQNEAQ. V lost 5 bases to trimming and J lost 5 bases, with 12 bases between them. The CDR3 spans 14 residues. CDR3 amino acids: CASSKNRVTGELFF. The CDR3 DNA sequence: TGTGCCAGCAGCAAAAACAGGGTTACCGGGGAGCTGTTTTTT.

Only a few counts were recorded for this clone. The chain has TRBV25-1 and TRBJ2-1, with 10 bases aligning to TRBD1. Germline V gives CDR1 MGHDK, CDR2 SYGVNS. J was trimmed by 4 bases and V by 3 bases; bases with no gene match: 9. The CDR3 runs 17 residues. As DNA, the CDR3 is TGTGCCAGCAGTGAGGAGACAGGGGGCGGTCAATACAATGAGCAGTTCTTC. Translation gives CASSEETGGGQYNEQFF.

Details on this clone: Lacking the conserved final phenylalanine or tryptophan, this CDR3 likely reflects a read error. No DNA is shown, since the ends of the CDR3 on it are uncertain; the CDR3 is the one TCRdb lists. The chain couples TRBV5-6 to TRBJ1-4; the table names TRBD1, a call not compared with the DNA. Germline CDR1 SGHDT, CDR2 YYEEEE. The CDR3 spans 12 residues, counting both ends. The CDR3 here is CASSAPGQGPLV.

The rearrangement uses TRBV4-2 and TRBJ2-4; 8 bases are a match to TRBD1. This CDR3 contains 17 residues. V lost 4 bases and J lost 3; bases outside the gene matches: 11. Germline V gene data show CDR1 as LGHNA and CDR2 as YNFKEQ. In DNA form, the CDR3 reads TGTGCCAGCAGCCCGGGGTCAGGGGGCGCGGGCAAAAACATTCAGTACTTC. Encoded protein: CASSPGSGGAGKNIQYF.

This clone was detected once. This rearrangement joins TRBV11-2 to TRBJ2-4; no definite D call. Germline values: CDR1 SGHAT, CDR2 FQNNGV. V lost 1 base to trimming and J lost 0 bases, with 4 bases between them. This CDR3 contains 14 residues. CDR3 nucleotide sequence: TGTGCCAGCAGCTTAGCCCTAGCCAAAAACATTCAGTACTTC. This translates into CASSLALAKNIQYF.

CDR3 loop: CASSVFAGVQETQYF. In DNA form, the CDR3 reads TGTGCCAGCAGCGTCTTCGCGGGGGTCCAAGAGACCCAGTACTTC. The V gene is TRBV9, the J gene TRBJ2-5, with TRBD2 matching over 7 bases. Germline V gives CDR1 SGDLS, CDR2 YYNGEE. V was clipped by 2 bases and J by 1 base; unmatched bases: 5. The CDR3 runs to 15 residues.

This clone was detected once. This chain joins TRBV19 and TRBJ2-1, with D uncertain. The length of the CDR3 is 13 residues. Between the trimmed V and J ends, which lost 2 bases and 7 bases, there was a span of 9 bases. Germline assignment: CDR1 LNHDA and CDR2 SQIVND (reference sequence). The CDR3: CASSILGANEQFF. The CDR3 nucleotides are TGTGCCAGTAGTATACTCGGAGCGAATGAGCAGTTCTTC.

CDR3 DNA sequence: TGTGCCAGCAGTTGGGGCACCCACTATGGCTACACCTTC. Translated: CASSWGTHYGYTF. The rearrangement joins TRBV6-5 to TRBJ1-2; a possible D gene is TRBD1 (5 bases). The germline V and J ends were trimmed by 4 bases and 3 bases, with 9 bases remaining between them. The CDR3 has 13 residues. The germline V gene encodes CDR1 MNHEY and CDR2 SVGAGI.

The chain couples TRBV30 to TRBJ2-4; D call uncertain. The germline V gene encodes CDR1 GTSNPN and CDR2 SVGIG (reference sequence). This CDR3 is 17 amino acids long. With 3 bases removed from V and 0 bases from J, the gap between germline ends came to 18 bases. The CDR3 DNA reads TGTGCCTGGAGAAACCCAGGATCGGATAAAGCCAAAAACATTCAGTACTTC. Its translation: CAWRNPGSDKAKNIQYF.

The gene calls are TRBV19 and TRBJ1-5, with D possibly matching TRBD1 (5 bases). Germline assignment: CDR1 LNHDA and CDR2 SQIVND (reference sequence). Trimming pared 5 bases from V and 3 bases from J, leaving 23 bases between. The CDR3 contains 18 residues. The CDR3 is CASSWPLGGLGDNQPQHF. The CDR3 nucleotides are TGTGCCAGTAGTTGGCCGCTGGGGGGGTTGGGGGACAATCAGCCCCAGCATTTT.

This chain joins TRBV6-4 and TRBJ2-1; 16 nucleotides align to TRBD2. The germline V gene encodes CDR1 MRHNA and CDR2 SNTAGT. There are 15 residues in the CDR3. V lost 6 bases and J lost 6; bases outside the gene matches: 2. CDR3 protein: CASSGTSGGANEQFF. The CDR3 coding sequence is TGTGCCAGCAGCGGGACTAGCGGGGGGGCCAATGAGCAGTTCTTC.

This clone was counted once. J is TRBJ2-3 and V is TRBV7-2, with 10 positions matching TRBD2. Germline lookup yields CDR1 SGHTA and CDR2 FQGNSA. V gave up 2 bases and J gave up 4 bases; unmatched junction bases: 0. The CDR3 covers 14 residues. Here the CDR3 DNA reads TGTGCCAGCAGCTTACTAGCGGGAGCAGATACGCAGTATTTT. Translation gives CASSLLAGADTQYF.

The chain links TRBV18 to TRBJ2-7; 8 bases are shared with TRBD1. The CDR3 contains 15 residues. Germline V gene data show CDR1 as KGHSH and CDR2 as LQKENI. V was pared by 3 bases and J by 2 bases, with 6 bases of the junction left unmatched. The CDR3 region has the DNA TGTGCCAGCTCACCGATAAGGACAGGGCCCTACGAGCAGTACTTC. Its protein product is CASSPIRTGPYEQYF.

The gene calls are TRBV9 and TRBJ2-2; D gene ambiguous. The CDR3 is 12 residues long. Germline V gives CDR1 SGDLS, CDR2 YYNGEE. Trimming removed 4 bases at V and 5 bases at J, with 6 bases between. The CDR3, as DNA: TGTGCCAGCAGCCCACTAACCGGGGAGCTGTTTTTT. The encoded protein is CASSPLTGELFF.

The J gene is TRBJ1-2, the V gene TRBV19; D may be TRBD1 (6 bases). The CDR3 covers 17 residues. Trimming took off 3 bases at V and 0 bases at J, with 17 bases between the two ends. Germline lookup yields CDR1 LNHDA and CDR2 SQIVND (reference sequence). The CDR3 region is CASSIGDTLRANYGYTF. Written as DNA, the CDR3 is TGTGCCAGTAGTATCGGGGACACCCTGAGAGCTAACTATGGCTACACCTTC.